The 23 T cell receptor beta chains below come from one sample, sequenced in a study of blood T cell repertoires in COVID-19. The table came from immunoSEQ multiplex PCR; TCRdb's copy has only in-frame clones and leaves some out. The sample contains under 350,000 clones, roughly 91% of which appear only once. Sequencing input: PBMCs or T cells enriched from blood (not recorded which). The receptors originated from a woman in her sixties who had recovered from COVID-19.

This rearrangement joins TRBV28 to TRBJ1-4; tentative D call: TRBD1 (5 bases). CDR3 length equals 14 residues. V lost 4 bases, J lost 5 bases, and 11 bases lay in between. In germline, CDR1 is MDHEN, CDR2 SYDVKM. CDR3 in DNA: TGTGCCAGCAGTTCCGACAGATCAAATGAAAAACTGTTTTTT. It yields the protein CASSSDRSNEKLFF.

The CDR3 loop reads CASKGVYNEQFF. CDR3 sequence (DNA): TGTGCCAGCAAGGGGGTCTACAATGAGCAGTTCTTC. The chain recombines TRBV6-5 with TRBJ2-1, with D possibly TRBD1 on 6 matching bases. CDR1 and CDR2 from the germline V gene are MNHEY and SVGAGI. The V gene lost 7 bases and the J gene lost 3 bases, with 7 bases spanning the gap. CDR3 length: 12 residues.

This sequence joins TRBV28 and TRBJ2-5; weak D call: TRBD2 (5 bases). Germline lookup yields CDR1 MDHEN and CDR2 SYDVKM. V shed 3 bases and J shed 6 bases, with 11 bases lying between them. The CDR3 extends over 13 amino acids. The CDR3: CASSFFGEQTQYF. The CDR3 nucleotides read TGTGCCAGCAGTTTCTTCGGGGAACAGACCCAGTACTTC.

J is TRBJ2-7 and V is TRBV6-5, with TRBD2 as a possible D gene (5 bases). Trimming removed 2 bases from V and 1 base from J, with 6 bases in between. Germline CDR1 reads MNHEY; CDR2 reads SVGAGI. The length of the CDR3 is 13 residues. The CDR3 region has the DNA TGTGCCAGCAGTTACAGGGAGTCCTACGAGCAGTACTTC. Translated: CASSYRESYEQYF.

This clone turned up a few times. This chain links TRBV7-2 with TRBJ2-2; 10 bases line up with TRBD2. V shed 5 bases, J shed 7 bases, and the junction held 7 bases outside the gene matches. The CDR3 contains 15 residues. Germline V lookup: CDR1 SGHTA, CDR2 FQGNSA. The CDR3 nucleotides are TGTGCCAGCAGCCACACTAGCGGGAATAACGGGGAGCTGTTTTTT. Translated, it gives CASSHTSGNNGELFF. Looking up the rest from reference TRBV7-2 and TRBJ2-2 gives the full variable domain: GAGVSQSPSNKVTEKGKDVELRCDPISGHTALYWYRQSLGQGLEFLIYFQGNSAPDKSGLPSDRFSAERTGGSVSTLTIQRTQQEDSAVYLCASSHTSGNNGELFFGEGSRLTVL.

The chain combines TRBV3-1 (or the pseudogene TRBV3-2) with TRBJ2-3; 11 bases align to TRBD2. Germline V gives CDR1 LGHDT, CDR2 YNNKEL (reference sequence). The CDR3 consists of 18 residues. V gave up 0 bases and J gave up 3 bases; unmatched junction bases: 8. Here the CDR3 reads CASSQDGTSGPRTDTQYF. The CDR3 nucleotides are TGTGCCAGCAGCCAAGATGGGACTAGCGGCCCAAGGACAGATACGCAGTATTTT.

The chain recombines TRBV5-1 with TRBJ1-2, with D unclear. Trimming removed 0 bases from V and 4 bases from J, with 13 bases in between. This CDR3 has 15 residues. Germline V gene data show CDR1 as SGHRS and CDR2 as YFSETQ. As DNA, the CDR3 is TGCGCCAGCAGCTTGGTTCCGGGAGGGAGCTATGGCTACACCTTC. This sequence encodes CASSLVPGGSYGYTF. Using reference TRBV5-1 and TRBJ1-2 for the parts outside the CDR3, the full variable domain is KAGVTQTPRYLIKTRGQQVTLSCSPISGHRSVSWYQQTPGQGLQFLFEYFSETQRNKGNFPGRFSGRQFSNSRSEMNVSTLELGDSALYLCASSLVPGGSYGYTFGSGTRLTVV.

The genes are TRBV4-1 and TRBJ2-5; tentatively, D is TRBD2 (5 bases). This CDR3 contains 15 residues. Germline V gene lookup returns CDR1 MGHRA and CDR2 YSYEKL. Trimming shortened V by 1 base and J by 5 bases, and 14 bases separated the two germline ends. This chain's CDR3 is CASSQGYGVGETQYF. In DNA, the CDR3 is TGCGCCAGCAGCCAAGGCTACGGGGTGGGGGAGACCCAGTACTTC.

The CDR3 reads CASSPGQGVNTEAFF. The CDR3, as DNA: TGTGCCAGCAGCCCCGGACAGGGAGTGAACACTGAAGCTTTCTTT. The chain carries TRBV11-2 and TRBJ1-1, with 8 bases that match TRBD1. With V trimmed by 5 bases and J by 0 bases, 5 bases remained unmatched. Germline assignment: CDR1 SGHAT and CDR2 FQNNGV. This CDR3 is built from 15 residues.

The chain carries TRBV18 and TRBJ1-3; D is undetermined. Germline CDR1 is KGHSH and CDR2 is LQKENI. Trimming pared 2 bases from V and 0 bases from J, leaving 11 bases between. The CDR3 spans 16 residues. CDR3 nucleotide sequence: TGTGCCAGCTCACCATGGACTGGTTCCTCTGGAAACACCATATATTTT. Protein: CASSPWTGSSGNTIYF.

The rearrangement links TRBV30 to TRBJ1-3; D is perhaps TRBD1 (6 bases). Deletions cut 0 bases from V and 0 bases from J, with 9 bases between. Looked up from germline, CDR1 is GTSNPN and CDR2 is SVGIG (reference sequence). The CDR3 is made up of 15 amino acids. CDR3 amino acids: CAWSVTGSSGNTIYF. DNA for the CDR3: TGTGCCTGGAGTGTAACAGGGTCCTCTGGAAACACCATATATTTT.

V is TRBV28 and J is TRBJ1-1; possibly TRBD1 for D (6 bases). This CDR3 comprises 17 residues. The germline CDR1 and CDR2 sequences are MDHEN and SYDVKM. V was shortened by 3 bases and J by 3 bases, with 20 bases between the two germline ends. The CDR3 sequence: CASSFGRGQRTYTEAFF. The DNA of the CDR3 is TGTGCCAGCAGTTTTGGCAGGGGCCAACGAACGTACACTGAAGCTTTCTTT.

Here the CDR3 DNA reads TGTGCCAGCACGCGGGAGAATACCGGGGAGCTGTTTTTT. Protein: CASTRENTGELFF. The V gene is TRBV2, the J gene TRBJ2-2; 7 positions match TRBD2. The CDR3 spans 13 residues. V lost 7 bases, J lost 5 bases, and 4 bases stayed unmatched. Germline V CDR1 and CDR2: SNHLY, FYNNEI.

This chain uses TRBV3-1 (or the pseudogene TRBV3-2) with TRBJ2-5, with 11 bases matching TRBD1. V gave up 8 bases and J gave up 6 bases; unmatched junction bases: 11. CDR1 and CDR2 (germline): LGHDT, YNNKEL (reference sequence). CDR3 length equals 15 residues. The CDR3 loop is CASRPPGTGGKTQYF. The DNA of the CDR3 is TGTGCCAGCCGACCCCCCGGGACAGGGGGGAAGACCCAGTACTTC.

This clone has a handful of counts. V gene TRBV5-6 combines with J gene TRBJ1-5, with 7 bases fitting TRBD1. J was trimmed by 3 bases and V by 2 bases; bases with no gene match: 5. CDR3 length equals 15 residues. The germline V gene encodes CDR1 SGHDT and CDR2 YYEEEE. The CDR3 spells CASSLGGGPNQPQHF. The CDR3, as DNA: TGTGCCAGCAGCTTAGGGGGCGGACCCAATCAGCCCCAGCATTTT.

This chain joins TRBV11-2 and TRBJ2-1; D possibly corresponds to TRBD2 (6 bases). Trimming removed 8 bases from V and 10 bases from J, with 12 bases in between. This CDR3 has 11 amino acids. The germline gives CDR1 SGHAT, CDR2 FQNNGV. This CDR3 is CASQRAVEQFF. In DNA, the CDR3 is TGTGCCAGCCAGCGGGCGGTAGAGCAGTTCTTC. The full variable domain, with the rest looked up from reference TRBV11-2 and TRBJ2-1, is EAGVAQSPRYKIIEKRQSVAFWCNPISGHATLYWYQQILGQGPKLLIQFQNNGVVDDSQLPKDRFSAERLKGVDSTLKIQPAKLEDSAVYLCASQRAVEQFFGPGTRLTVL.

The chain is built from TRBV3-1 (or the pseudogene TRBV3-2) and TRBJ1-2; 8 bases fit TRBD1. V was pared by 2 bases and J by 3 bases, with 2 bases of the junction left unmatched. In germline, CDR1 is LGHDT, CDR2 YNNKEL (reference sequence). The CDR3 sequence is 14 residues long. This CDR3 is CASSQRQGHYGYTF. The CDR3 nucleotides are TGTGCCAGCAGCCAAAGACAGGGGCACTATGGCTACACCTTC.

CDR3 sequence: CASIFTTGPSTEAFF. The CDR3 nucleotides are TGTGCCAGCATCTTCACGACAGGTCCCAGCACTGAAGCTTTCTTT. The gene calls are TRBV5-5 and TRBJ1-1; a weak D match, TRBD1 (6 bases). V was cut by 6 bases and J by 4 bases, with 19 bases left in between. The V gene's germline CDR1 is SGHKS and CDR2 YYEKEE (reference sequence). The CDR3 is 15 amino acids. Filled out from reference TRBV5-5 and TRBJ1-1, the complete variable domain reads DAGVTQSPTHLIKTRGQQVTLRCSPISGHKSVSWYQQVLGQGPQFIFQYYEKEERGRGNFPDRFSARQFPNYSSELNVNALLLGDSALYLCASIFTTGPSTEAFFGQGTRLTVV.

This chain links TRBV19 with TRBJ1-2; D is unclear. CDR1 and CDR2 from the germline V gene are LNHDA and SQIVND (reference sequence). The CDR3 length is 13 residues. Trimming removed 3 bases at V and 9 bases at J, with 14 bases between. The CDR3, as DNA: TGTGCCAGTAGTATCGTCCCCGGTGTACGCTACACCTTC. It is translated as CASSIVPGVRYTF.

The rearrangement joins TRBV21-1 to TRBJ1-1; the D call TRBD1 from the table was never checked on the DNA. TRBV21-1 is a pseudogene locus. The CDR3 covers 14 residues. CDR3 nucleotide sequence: TGTGCCAGCAGCAAAGGGGGCAGGGGCACTGAAGCTTTCTTT. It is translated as CASSKGGRGTEAFF.

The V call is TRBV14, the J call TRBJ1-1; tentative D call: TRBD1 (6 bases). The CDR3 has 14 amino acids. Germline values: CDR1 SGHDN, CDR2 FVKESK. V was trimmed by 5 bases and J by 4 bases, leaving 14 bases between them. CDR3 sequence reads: CASSEQGASTEAFF. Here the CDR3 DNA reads TGTGCCAGCAGCGAACAGGGAGCGAGCACTGAAGCTTTCTTT.

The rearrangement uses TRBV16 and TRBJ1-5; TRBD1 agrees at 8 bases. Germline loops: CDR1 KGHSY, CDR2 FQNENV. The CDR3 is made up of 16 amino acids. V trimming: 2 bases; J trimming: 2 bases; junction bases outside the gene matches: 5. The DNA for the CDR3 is TGTGCCAGCAGCCAAGAACCGGGACAGGGCAATCAGCCCCAGCATTTT. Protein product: CASSQEPGQGNQPQHF.

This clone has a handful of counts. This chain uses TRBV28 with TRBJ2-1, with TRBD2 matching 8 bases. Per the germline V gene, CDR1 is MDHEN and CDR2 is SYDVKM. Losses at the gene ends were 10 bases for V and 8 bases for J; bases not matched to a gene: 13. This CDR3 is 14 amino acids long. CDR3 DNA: TGTGCCACCTCTCCCCCCGGGAGGGGGGATGAGCAGTTCTTC. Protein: CATSPPGRGDEQFF.